Given below is one T cell receptor (beta chain) in context. Its antigen is currently unknown. Researchers ran the PCR with 60 Vbeta and 13 Jbeta primers. Sequencing was performed with immunoSEQ multiplex PCR; in TCRdb, only in-frame clones are kept and a portion is missing. The sample includes fewer than 250,000 clones, about 75% of them seen just once. The entry originates in a study of cytomegalovirus exposure and HLA in healthy donors. Study-level findings and limits: Only CMV serostatus was available as immune exposure information. A later analysis showed that HLA-associated TCR beta chains had undergone more clonal expansion than equally common others.

As for the donors, each was a healthy bone marrow donor. Losses at the gene ends were 7 bases for V and 6 bases for J; bases not matched to a gene: 6. The CDR3 is made up of 13 amino acids. Germline V gives CDR1 SGHDT, CDR2 YYEEEE. The V gene is TRBV5-6, the J gene TRBJ1-2, with 10 bases fitting TRBD1. Sequences were obtained from PBMCs. The clonotype comes from a male donor in good health and CMV-seronegative. The CDR3 is CASGQGGLDGYTF. Here the CDR3 DNA reads TGTGCCAGCGGACAGGGGGGACTGGATGGCTACACCTTC.